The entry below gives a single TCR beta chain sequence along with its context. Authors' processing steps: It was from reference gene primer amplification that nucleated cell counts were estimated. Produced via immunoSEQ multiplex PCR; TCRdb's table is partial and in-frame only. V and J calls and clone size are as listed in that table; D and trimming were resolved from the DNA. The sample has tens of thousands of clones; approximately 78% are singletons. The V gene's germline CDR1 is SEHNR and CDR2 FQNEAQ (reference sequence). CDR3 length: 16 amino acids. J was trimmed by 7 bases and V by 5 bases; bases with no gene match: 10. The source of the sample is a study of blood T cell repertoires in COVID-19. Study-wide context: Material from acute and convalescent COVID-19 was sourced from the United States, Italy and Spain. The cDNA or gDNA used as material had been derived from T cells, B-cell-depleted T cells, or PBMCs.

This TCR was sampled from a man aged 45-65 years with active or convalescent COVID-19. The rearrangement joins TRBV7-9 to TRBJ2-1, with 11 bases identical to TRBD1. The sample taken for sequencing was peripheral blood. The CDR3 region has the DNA TGTGCCAGCAGCCTCCCTCCCGGGACAGGGGGTAATGAGCAGTTCTTC. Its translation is CASSLPPGTGGNEQFF.